The text below deals with one TCR beta chain. No antigen is known for it. The source of the sample is a study of CD8+ T cells in alopecia areata. Study-level background: At a dose of 5 to 10 mg twice daily, oral tofacitinib was given to treated patients.

The V gene lost 1 base and the J gene lost 11 bases, with 14 bases spanning the gap. Per the germline V gene, CDR1 is GTSNPN and CDR2 is SVGIG (reference sequence). The CDR3 sequence is 12 residues long. cDNA reverse transcribed from extracted RNA served as the sequencing template. Clones were sequenced by immunoSEQ multiplex PCR, and TCRdb holds only the in-frame ones, with some missing. This table holds some 95,000 clones, about 45% found once. Notes on the study in general: Affected lesional scalp, above all in alopecia totalis/universalis, was more clonal than normal scalp.

The rearrangement uses TRBV30 and TRBJ1-1, with D maybe TRBD1 (6 bases). Sequencing used CD4+ T cells sorted from blood. The receptor comes from a human donor with alopecia areata. The CDR3, as DNA: TGTGCCTGGAGTGGCGGGACATCAAGGGCTTTCTTT. Translation: CAWSGGTSRAFF.